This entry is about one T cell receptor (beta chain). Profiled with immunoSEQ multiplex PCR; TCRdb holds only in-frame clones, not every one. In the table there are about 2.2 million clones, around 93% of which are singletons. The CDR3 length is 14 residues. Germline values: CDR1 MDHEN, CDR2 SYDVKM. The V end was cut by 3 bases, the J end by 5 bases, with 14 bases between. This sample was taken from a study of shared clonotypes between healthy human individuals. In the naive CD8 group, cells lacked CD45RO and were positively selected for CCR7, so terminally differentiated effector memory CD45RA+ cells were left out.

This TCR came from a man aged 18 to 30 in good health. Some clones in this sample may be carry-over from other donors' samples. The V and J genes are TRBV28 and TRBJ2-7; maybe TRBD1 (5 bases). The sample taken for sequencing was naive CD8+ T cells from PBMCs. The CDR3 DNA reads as TGTGCCAGCAGTTTCGGCAGGGTAGGCGACGAGCAGTACTTC. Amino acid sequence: CASSFGRVGDEQYF.